These 24 T cell receptor beta chains originate from one sample sequenced in a study of T cell responses to AZD1222 COVID-19 vaccine. Some clones are missing from TCRdb's copy, which holds only in-frame ones; the method was immunoSEQ multiplex PCR. The table shows more than 140,000 clones, with about 87% occurring only once. The material sequenced was peripheral blood, taken on day 0 of MenACWY control vaccination. The receptor set was obtained from an adult in good health.

The chain joins TRBV29-1 to TRBJ1-2, with 7 nucleotides matching TRBD1. The trim removed 4 bases at V and 3 bases at J, leaving 11 bases unmatched. Germline V gene data show CDR1 as SQVTM and CDR2 as ANQGSEA. The CDR3 covers 15 residues. CDR3 in amino acids: CSVGPDTGAHYGYTF. CDR3 coding DNA: TGCAGCGTTGGACCTGACACAGGGGCGCACTATGGCTACACCTTC.

This chain connects TRBV11-2 to TRBJ1-4; TRBD1 is a possible D gene (5 bases). CDR1 SGHAT and CDR2 FQNNGV come from the germline V gene. Between the trimmed V and J ends, which lost 6 bases and 4 bases, there was a span of 15 bases. CDR3 length equals 15 residues. The CDR3, as DNA: TGTGCCAGCAGGGCACCGGGACGGTATAATGAAAAACTGTTTTTT. This gives the protein CASRAPGRYNEKLFF.

The chain uses TRBV7-2 and TRBJ1-1, with 9 bases that match TRBD1. After removal of 5 bases from V and 7 bases from J, the junction contained 8 bases not matched to a gene. The CDR3 loop spans 14 amino acids. The V gene's germline CDR1 is SGHTA and CDR2 FQGNSA. CDR3 amino acids: CASSTQGAVFEAFF. The CDR3 DNA sequence: TGTGCCAGCAGCACACAGGGGGCGGTATTTGAAGCTTTCTTT. Together with reference TRBV7-2 and TRBJ1-1, the CDR3 gives the full variable domain: GAGVSQSPSNKVTEKGKDVELRCDPISGHTALYWYRQSLGQGLEFLIYFQGNSAPDKSGLPSDRFSAERTGGSVSTLTIQRTQQEDSAVYLCASSTQGAVFEAFFGQGTRLTVV.

The V gene is TRBV5-1, the J gene TRBJ1-5; D is perhaps TRBD1 (5 bases). Trimming removed 4 bases at V and 8 bases at J, with 13 bases between. The CDR3 loop spans 13 amino acids. The germline V gene encodes CDR1 SGHRS and CDR2 YFSETQ. DNA of the CDR3: TGCGCCAGCAGCCCCGTGTCAGGGAAGCCCCAGCATTTT. It specifies CASSPVSGKPQHF.

This chain uses TRBV15 with TRBJ1-3, with no clear D. The CDR3 extends over 16 amino acids. Looked up from germline, CDR1 is LNHNV and CDR2 is YYDKDF (reference sequence). The germline V and J ends were trimmed by 0 bases and 2 bases, with 11 bases remaining between them. The CDR3 DNA reads as TGTGCCACCAGCAGAGATTTAATGTCCACTGGAAACACCATATATTTT. It yields the protein CATSRDLMSTGNTIYF.

The chain uses TRBV10-3 and TRBJ1-1; TRBD1 matches 7 bases. Per the germline V gene, CDR1 is ENHRY and CDR2 is SYGVKD. V was pared by 10 bases and J by 1 base, with 21 bases of the junction left unmatched. The CDR3 spans 18 residues. The CDR3 DNA reads as TGTGCCACCACGCCCGGGACAGCCTCCCCGGGGTGGAACACTGAAGCTTTCTTT. This sequence encodes CATTPGTASPGWNTEAFF.

A remark on this clone: The sample holds other DNA sequences that translate to the same CDR3. The V call is TRBV18, the J call TRBJ1-1; D remains ambiguous. Trimming took off 6 bases at V and 1 base at J, with 6 bases between the two ends. CDR3 size: 12 residues. Germline V gene lookup returns CDR1 KGHSH and CDR2 LQKENI. In DNA, the CDR3 is TGTGCCAGCTCTCCAGGGAACACTGAAGCTTTCTTT. It codes for CASSPGNTEAFF.

The chain couples TRBV7-9 to TRBJ2-5, with 9 nucleotides matching TRBD1. Germline V gives CDR1 SEHNR, CDR2 FQNEAQ (reference sequence). J gave up 1 base and V 1 base, and 1 base lay outside the gene matches. This CDR3 has 15 residues. This CDR3 is CASSLGDRVQETQYF. CDR3 coding DNA: TGTGCCAGCAGCTTAGGGGACAGGGTCCAAGAGACCCAGTACTTC.

The V and J genes are TRBV3-1 (or the pseudogene TRBV3-2) and TRBJ1-5; D gene unclear. Germline loops: CDR1 LGHDT, CDR2 YNNKEL (reference sequence). The V end lost 3 bases, the J end lost 7 bases, and 13 bases lay between the germline ends. CDR3 length equals 14 residues. The DNA of the CDR3 is TGTGCCAGCAGCCAGAGAACAGTATCCCAGCCCCAGCATTTT. Translated: CASSQRTVSQPQHF.

The V call is TRBV28, the J call TRBJ1-1; D uncertain. V was cut by 4 bases and J by 1 base, with 10 bases left in between. The CDR3 loop spans 14 amino acids. Germline CDR1 reads MDHEN; CDR2 reads SYDVKM. The DNA for the CDR3 is TGTGCCAGCAGTTCCTGGGTGTCGAACACTGAAGCTTTCTTT. Translated, it gives CASSSWVSNTEAFF.

V and J are TRBV7-2 and TRBJ2-1; 14 bases agree with TRBD2. Trimming took 4 bases from V and 8 from J; bases not matched to a gene: 4. The CDR3 has 15 residues. Germline assignment: CDR1 SGHTA and CDR2 FQGNSA. For the CDR3, the DNA is TGTGCCAGCAGCTCAATGGGACTAGCGGGAGATGAGCAGTTCTTC. This encodes CASSSMGLAGDEQFF.

The rearrangement uses TRBV4-3 and TRBJ2-3; D is possibly TRBD2 (5 bases). Germline CDR1 and CDR2: LGHNA and YSLEER. Trimming removed 3 bases from V and 3 bases from J, with 7 bases in between. This CDR3 has 13 amino acids. As DNA, the CDR3 is TGCGCCAGCAGCCACCTAGCAACAGATACGCAGTATTTT. Translating it yields CASSHLATDTQYF.

The genes are TRBV5-4 and TRBJ1-3; D is unresolved. V lost 2 bases and J lost 0, with 9 bases in between. Germline CDR1 is SGHNT and CDR2 is YYREEE (reference sequence). This CDR3 region has 15 residues. The CDR3 spells CASSLDKSSGNTIYF. The DNA of the CDR3 is TGTGCCAGCAGCTTAGACAAGTCCTCTGGAAACACCATATATTTT.

The J gene is TRBJ1-1, the V gene TRBV28; D perhaps matches TRBD1 (5 bases). CDR3 length: 14 residues. V dropped 6 bases and J dropped 0 bases, with 11 bases sitting between them. Per the germline V gene, CDR1 is MDHEN and CDR2 is SYDVKM. For the CDR3, the DNA is TGTGCCAGCAGACCATCGACAGTGAACACTGAAGCTTTCTTT. This translates into CASRPSTVNTEAFF.

V is TRBV30 and J is TRBJ1-5, with D unresolved. The CDR3 loop spans 15 amino acids. V was clipped by 0 bases and J by 0 bases, with 9 bases between them. Germline CDR1 and CDR2: GTSNPN and SVGIG (reference sequence). In nucleotides, the CDR3 is TGTGCCTGGAGTGTAGACACCAATAGCAATCAGCCCCAGCATTTT. Amino acids: CAWSVDTNSNQPQHF.

The V gene is TRBV14, the J gene TRBJ1-2, with D hard to call. Germline V gene sequence: CDR1 SGHDN, CDR2 FVKESK. V lost 5 bases and J 4 bases, leaving 8 bases between the germline ends. The CDR3 loop spans 12 amino acids. The CDR3 DNA reads as TGTGCCAGCAGCTTCAATGGCTATGGCTACACCTTC. Translated, it gives CASSFNGYGYTF.

The genes are TRBV7-9 and TRBJ2-5; the D is unclear. Germline values: CDR1 SEHNR, CDR2 FQNEAQ (reference sequence). The CDR3 has 14 residues. With 1 base removed from V and 1 base from J, the gap between germline ends came to 7 bases. The DNA of the CDR3 is TGTGCCAGCAGCTTAGAAGTCTCCCAAGAGACCCAGTACTTC. This translates into CASSLEVSQETQYF.

The CDR3 nucleotides are TGTGCCAGCAGTTACGGGTCGGCAGCCCGAAACTATGGCTACACCTTC. Protein product: CASSYGSAARNYGYTF. The chain joins TRBV6-6 to TRBJ1-2; D gene unclear. Trimming left V 2 bases short and J 2 bases short, with 15 bases between. The CDR3 consists of 16 residues. CDR1 is MNHNY and CDR2 is SVGAGI in the germline V gene (reference sequence).

J is TRBJ1-5 and V is TRBV7-8; D perhaps matches TRBD1 (6 bases). V was trimmed by 1 base and J by 0 bases, leaving 10 bases between them. The CDR3 totals 16 residues. Per germline, CDR1 SGHVS and CDR2 FQNEAQ. The chain's CDR3 is CASSLVQGYSNQPQHF. The CDR3 region has the DNA TGTGCCAGCAGCTTAGTACAGGGATATAGCAATCAGCCCCAGCATTTT.

As regards this clone: The same CDR3 can be traced to other DNA sequences in this sample. The chain links TRBV28 to TRBJ1-1, with D perhaps TRBD1 (5 bases). Germline V gene data show CDR1 as MDHEN and CDR2 as SYDVKM. With 3 bases removed from V and 8 bases from J, the gap between germline ends came to 7 bases. The CDR3 consists of 11 residues. The CDR3 sequence is CASSLGTEAFF. The CDR3 DNA reads as TGTGCCAGCAGTTTGGGGACCGAAGCTTTCTTT.

V and J are TRBV6-5 and TRBJ2-1, with D tentatively TRBD1 (6 bases). The CDR3 extends over 14 amino acids. Germline assignment: CDR1 MNHEY and CDR2 SVGAGI. The germline V and J ends were trimmed by 2 bases and 7 bases, with 12 bases remaining between them. CDR3 nucleotides: TGTGCCAGCAGTTACCGATACAGGGTAAATGAGCAGTTCTTC. It is translated as CASSYRYRVNEQFF.

V is TRBV19 and J is TRBJ1-4; D is uncertain. The CDR3 totals 14 residues. The ends were cut back, 5 bases at V and 5 bases at J, with 12 bases in the middle. In germline, CDR1 is LNHDA, CDR2 SQIVND (reference sequence). CDR3 loop: CASSPDFLNEKLFF. Written as DNA, the CDR3 is TGTGCCAGTAGTCCGGACTTCCTGAATGAAAAACTGTTTTTT.

The chain links TRBV5-1 to TRBJ2-7; 7 positions match TRBD1. The junction had 6 bases not matched to a gene; V was cut back by 3 bases and J by 3 bases. Germline-derived CDR1 and CDR2 are SGHRS and YFSETQ. CDR3 length equals 14 residues. CDR3 sequence reads: CASSSNRGSYEQYF. The CDR3 DNA sequence: TGCGCCAGCAGCTCAAACAGGGGCAGCTACGAGCAGTACTTC.

The chain joins TRBV28 to TRBJ1-4; possibly TRBD1 for D (6 bases). V lost 4 bases and J 8 bases, leaving 20 bases between the germline ends. The CDR3 spans 16 residues. Germline lookup yields CDR1 MDHEN and CDR2 SYDVKM. In nucleotides, the CDR3 is TGTGCCAGCAGTTATGGGGATCCAGGGGTACGGGAAAAACTGTTTTTT. Protein sequence: CASSYGDPGVREKLFF.